The following is a T cell receptor beta chain sequence with its context. The CDR3 contains 16 residues. V was clipped by 5 bases and J by 0 bases, with 13 bases between them. Looked up from germline, CDR1 is LNHDA and CDR2 is SQIVND (reference sequence). This sample was included in a study of control samples from healthy donors and cancer patients. The repertoire was sequenced with immunoSEQ multiplex PCR; TCRdb's copy has only in-frame clones and lacks some. The sample has some 66,000 clones, roughly 85% seen once. This TCR derives from a man between 40 and 49 years old in good health. The sample taken for sequencing was blood. The chain employs TRBV19 and TRBJ2-2; possible D gene TRBD2, 6 bases. CDR3 amino acids: CASSGGTSANTGELFF. In DNA, the CDR3 is TGTGCCAGTAGTGGGGGGACGAGCGCGAACACCGGGGAGCTGTTTTTT.